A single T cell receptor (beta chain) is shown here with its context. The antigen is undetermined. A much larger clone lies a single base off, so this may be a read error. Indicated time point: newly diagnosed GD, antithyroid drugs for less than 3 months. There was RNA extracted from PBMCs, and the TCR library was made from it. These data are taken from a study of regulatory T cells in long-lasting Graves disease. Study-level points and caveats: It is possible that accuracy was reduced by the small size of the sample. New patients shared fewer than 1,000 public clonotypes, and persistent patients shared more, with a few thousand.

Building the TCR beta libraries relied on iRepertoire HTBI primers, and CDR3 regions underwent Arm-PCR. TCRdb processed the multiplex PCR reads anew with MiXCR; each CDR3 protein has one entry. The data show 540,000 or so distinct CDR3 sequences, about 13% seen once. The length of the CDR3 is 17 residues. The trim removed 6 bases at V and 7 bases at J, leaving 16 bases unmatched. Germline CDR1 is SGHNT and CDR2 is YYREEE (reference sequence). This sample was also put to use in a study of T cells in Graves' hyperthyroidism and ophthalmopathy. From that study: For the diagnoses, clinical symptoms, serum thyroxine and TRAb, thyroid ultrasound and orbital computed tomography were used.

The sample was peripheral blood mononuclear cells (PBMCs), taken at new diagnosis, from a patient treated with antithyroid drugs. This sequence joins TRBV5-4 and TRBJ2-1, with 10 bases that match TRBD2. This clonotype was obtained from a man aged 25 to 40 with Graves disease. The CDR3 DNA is TGTGCCAGCACCCCAACCGGGGCTAGCGGGAGATCGAATGAGCAGTTCTTC. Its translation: CASTPTGASGRSNEQFF.